The T cell receptor (beta chain) under discussion was sequenced for a study of shared clonotypes between healthy human individuals. The investigators split CD4+ cells into a CD45RA+ naive subset and a CD45RA-negative memory subset. TCRdb's table, derived via immunoSEQ multiplex PCR, lists solely in-frame clones and lacks some. The sample consists of roughly 680,000 clones, 72% of them appearing once. CDR3 size: 16 residues. V was shortened by 0 bases and J by 4 bases, with 14 bases between the two germline ends. CDR1 is SGHRS, CDR2 YFSETQ, per germline. The genes are TRBV5-1 and TRBJ1-3, with D unresolved. The sample consisted of memory CD4+ T cells sorted from blood. Subset specified: CD45RA-negative fraction. The receptor's source is a woman in her twenties or thirties in good health. CDR3 amino acids: CASSLDGVAIGNTIYF. In DNA, the CDR3 is TGCGCCAGCAGCTTGGACGGGGTTGCGATCGGAAACACCATATATTTT.